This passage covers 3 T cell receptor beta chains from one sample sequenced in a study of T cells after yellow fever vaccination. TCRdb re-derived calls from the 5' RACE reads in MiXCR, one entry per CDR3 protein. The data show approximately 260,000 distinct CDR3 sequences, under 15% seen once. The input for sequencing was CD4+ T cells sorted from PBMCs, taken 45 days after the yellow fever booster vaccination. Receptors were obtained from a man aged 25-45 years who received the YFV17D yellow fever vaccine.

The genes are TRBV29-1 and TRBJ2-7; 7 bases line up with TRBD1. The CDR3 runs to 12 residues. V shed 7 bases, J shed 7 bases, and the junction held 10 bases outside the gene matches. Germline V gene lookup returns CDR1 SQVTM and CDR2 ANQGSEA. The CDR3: CSGVKQGQEQYF. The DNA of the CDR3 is TGCAGCGGGGTAAAACAGGGGCAGGAGCAGTACTTC.

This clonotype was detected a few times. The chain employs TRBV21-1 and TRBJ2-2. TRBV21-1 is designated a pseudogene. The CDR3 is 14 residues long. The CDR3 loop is CASSKERVYGELFF. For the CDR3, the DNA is TGTGCCAGCAGCAAAGAAAGGGTGTACGGGGAGCTGTTTTTT.

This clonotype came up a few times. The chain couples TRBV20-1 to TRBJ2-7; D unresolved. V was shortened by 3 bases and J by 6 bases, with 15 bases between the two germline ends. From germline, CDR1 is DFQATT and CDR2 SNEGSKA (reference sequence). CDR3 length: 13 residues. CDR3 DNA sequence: TGCAGTGCTAGCGTCGCCGACTGGTCCGAGCAGTACTTC. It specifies CSASVADWSEQYF.